The 27 T cell receptor beta chains in this list originate from one sample, sequenced in a study of blood T cell repertoires in COVID-19. Sequenced by immunoSEQ multiplex PCR; TCRdb stores in-frame clones only, minus some. Among roughly 200,000 clones, about 88% were seen once, and the ten largest hold roughly 24%. The sequencing sample was made of PBMCs or T cells enriched from blood (not recorded which). Receptors were obtained from a woman aged 40 to 50 in a cohort exposed to, infected with or recovered from COVID-19 (not recorded which).

This chain uses TRBV11-3 with TRBJ1-1; 7 nucleotides line up with TRBD1. V was clipped by 7 bases and J by 0 bases; unmatched bases: 5. Germline V gives CDR1 SGHNT, CDR2 YENEEA. The CDR3 is 14 amino acids. The CDR3 spells CASTPTGLNTEAFF. The CDR3 nucleotides read TGTGCCAGCACCCCGACAGGGTTGAACACTGAAGCTTTCTTT.

Here the CDR3 reads CASSFGQLMNTEAFF. The DNA of the CDR3 is TGTGCCAGCAGCTTTGGACAGCTCATGAACACTGAAGCTTTCTTT. The V call is TRBV7-2, the J call TRBJ1-1; weak D call: TRBD1 (6 bases). The V gene's germline CDR1 is SGHTA and CDR2 FQGNSA. CDR3 length equals 15 residues. V was cut by 3 bases and J by 0 bases, with 11 bases left in between.

V and J are TRBV6-5 and TRBJ1-1, with TRBD1 matching over 7 bases. The germline gives CDR1 MNHEY, CDR2 SVGAGI. Trimming removed 3 bases from V and 5 bases from J; junction bases left unmatched: 12. The length of the CDR3 is 16 residues. The CDR3 DNA follows: TGTGCCAGCAGTTATCACCAGCTGACAGGGAAGACTGAAGCTTTCTTT. Its protein is CASSYHQLTGKTEAFF.

The rearrangement links TRBV3-1 (or the pseudogene TRBV3-2) to TRBJ1-4; 8 nucleotides match TRBD1. The V gene's germline CDR1 is LGHDT and CDR2 YNNKEL (reference sequence). Trimming at V came to 5 bases and at J to 3 bases, leaving 5 bases not matched to a gene. This CDR3 has 15 residues. CDR3: CASSYQGAANEKLFF. The CDR3 bases are TGTGCCAGCAGCTACCAGGGGGCGGCTAATGAAAAACTGTTTTTT.

The chain couples TRBV5-6 to TRBJ1-5; D uncertain. From germline, CDR1 is SGHDT and CDR2 YYEEEE. V was clipped by 5 bases and J by 6 bases, with 12 bases between them. The CDR3 is made up of 13 amino acids. The CDR3 region is CASSLSFSQPQHF. The CDR3 coding sequence is TGTGCCAGCAGTCTGAGTTTTTCTCAGCCCCAGCATTTT.

V gene TRBV19 combines with J gene TRBJ1-1; the D is unclear. V was trimmed by 2 bases and J by 5 bases, leaving 15 bases between them. Germline CDR1 LNHDA, CDR2 SQIVND (reference sequence). The CDR3 is made up of 15 amino acids. CDR3 nucleotide sequence: TGTGCCAGTAGTATACGAATTGGGAGCGGGACTGAAGCTTTCTTT. This gives the protein CASSIRIGSGTEAFF.

This sequence joins TRBV2 and TRBJ2-7; 10 bases line up with TRBD2. This CDR3 is 13 amino acids long. Germline V gene data show CDR1 as SNHLY and CDR2 as FYNNEI. The trim removed 6 bases at V and 6 bases at J, leaving 5 bases unmatched. This chain's CDR3 is CASSPGLATEQYF. CDR3 DNA: TGTGCCAGCAGCCCGGGACTAGCGACCGAGCAGTACTTC.

CDR3 coding DNA: TGCGCCAGCAGCTTGGGGGCAAATTCACCCCTCCACTTT. This encodes CASSLGANSPLHF. The chain has TRBV5-1 and TRBJ1-6, with D unclear. Germline-derived CDR1 and CDR2 are SGHRS and YFSETQ. V was trimmed by 0 bases and J by 7 bases, leaving 5 bases between them. The CDR3 is 13 amino acids.

CDR3 protein: CASSPRRGQGETEAFF. The CDR3 DNA reads TGTGCCAGTAGCCCACGTCGGGGACAGGGGGAAACTGAAGCTTTCTTT. The chain carries TRBV19 and TRBJ1-1; 11 bases map to TRBD1. The length of the CDR3 is 16 residues. After removal of 6 bases from V and 5 bases from J, the junction contained 11 bases not matched to a gene. Germline V lookup: CDR1 LNHDA, CDR2 SQIVND (reference sequence).

This chain uses TRBV9 with TRBJ2-1; possibly TRBD2 for D (5 bases). Trimming removed 3 bases at V and 3 bases at J, with 10 bases between. This CDR3 is built from 14 residues. CDR1 is SGDLS and CDR2 is YYNGEE in the germline V gene. CDR3 amino acids: CASSADGIYNEQFF. In DNA form, the CDR3 reads TGTGCCAGCAGCGCGGACGGGATCTACAATGAGCAGTTCTTC.

The V call is TRBV30, the J call TRBJ2-7, with 12 bases fitting TRBD1. CDR3 length: 12 residues. In germline, CDR1 is GTSNPN, CDR2 SVGIG (reference sequence). After removal of 8 bases from V and 6 bases from J, the junction contained 5 bases not matched to a gene. The CDR3 here is CAGGQGAVEQYF. Written as DNA, the CDR3 is TGTGCCGGGGGACAGGGGGCGGTCGAGCAGTACTTC.

This clone was counted once. This chain uses TRBV13 with TRBJ2-5; D perhaps matches TRBD2 (7 bases). CDR3 length: 13 residues. The germline V gene has CDR1 PRHDT and CDR2 FYEKMQ (reference sequence). The V end was cut by 5 bases, the J end by 4 bases, with 11 bases between. The CDR3 region has the DNA TGTGCCAGCAGCGAGGGGGGGAGAGAGACCCAGTACTTC. Its protein is CASSEGGRETQYF.

This chain joins TRBV6-5 and TRBJ1-6, with TRBD1 matching 10 bases. Looked up from germline, CDR1 is MNHEY and CDR2 is SVGAGI. V dropped 8 bases and J dropped 9; count of bases not matched to a gene: 10. CDR3 length: 15 residues. Here the CDR3 reads CASEAGQGFPSPLHF. CDR3 nucleotides: TGTGCCAGCGAGGCGGGACAGGGGTTCCCTTCACCCCTCCACTTT.

V and J are TRBV27 and TRBJ2-1, with TRBD2 identical over 9 bases. CDR3 length: 15 residues. V was pared by 5 bases and J by 1 base, with 3 bases of the junction left unmatched. Germline CDR1 reads MNHEY; CDR2 reads SMNVEV (reference sequence). CDR3: CASSIAGVSYNEQFF. CDR3 sequence (DNA): TGTGCCAGCAGTATAGCGGGAGTGTCCTACAATGAGCAGTTCTTC.

The chain employs TRBV7-2 and TRBJ2-1; 12 bases agree with TRBD2. The CDR3 covers 18 residues. The germline V gene encodes CDR1 SGHTA and CDR2 FQGNSA. The trim removed 5 bases at V and 0 bases at J, leaving 8 bases unmatched. This CDR3 is CASSPARTSGASYNEQFF. CDR3 nucleotide sequence: TGTGCCAGCAGCCCCGCCCGGACTAGCGGGGCCTCCTACAATGAGCAGTTCTTC.

In this sample, this clone turned up a few times. The chain joins TRBV6-2 or TRBV6-3 to TRBJ1-2; D may be TRBD1 (5 bases). The CDR3 is 14 residues long. Trimming took 2 bases from V and 4 from J, leaving 11 bases between them. Germline V gene lookup returns CDR1 MNHEY and CDR2 SVGEGT. CDR3 residues: CASSYTIDSYGYTF. Here the CDR3 DNA reads TGTGCCAGCAGTTACACCATTGACAGCTATGGCTACACCTTC.

V is TRBV11-2 and J is TRBJ2-2, with TRBD2 matching 8 bases. With 3 bases clipped from V and 5 bases from J, the junction kept 11 bases outside the gene matches. The germline V gene has CDR1 SGHAT and CDR2 FQNNGV. The CDR3 extends over 17 amino acids. DNA for the CDR3: TGTGCCAGCAGCTTCTCCGGGGGGGTTTTAGTTACCGGGGAGCTGTTTTTT. Translation gives CASSFSGGVLVTGELFF.

The genes are TRBV27 and TRBJ2-7, with D tentatively TRBD2 (5 bases). CDR1 and CDR2 from the germline V gene are MNHEY and SMNVEV (reference sequence). The V gene lost 4 bases and the J gene lost 5 bases, with 12 bases spanning the gap. CDR3 length: 13 residues. The CDR3 sequence: CASSSAGNDEQYF. The CDR3 DNA reads TGTGCCAGCAGTTCGGCGGGCAACGACGAGCAGTACTTC.

This clone came up once. This rearrangement joins TRBV11-3 to TRBJ2-1; maybe TRBD1 (6 bases). CDR3 length: 15 amino acids. Germline V gene data show CDR1 as SGHNT and CDR2 as YENEEA. V was pared by 6 bases and J by 5 bases, with 17 bases between. CDR3 loop: CASRRLDRRDNEQFF. CDR3 DNA: TGTGCCAGCAGACGCTTGGACAGAAGGGACAATGAGCAGTTCTTC.

This chain connects TRBV19 to TRBJ2-7; tentatively, D is TRBD2 (6 bases). Germline CDR1 and CDR2: LNHDA and SQIVND (reference sequence). This CDR3 spans 14 amino acids. Trimming took off 5 bases at V and 1 base at J, with 12 bases between the two ends. CDR3 amino acids: CASSREYGSYEQYF. The CDR3 bases are TGTGCCAGTAGTCGGGAGTACGGATCCTACGAGCAGTACTTC.

The chain employs TRBV3-1 (or the pseudogene TRBV3-2) and TRBJ1-1, with TRBD1 matching over 10 bases. V lost 6 bases to trimming and J lost 4 bases; unmatched junction nucleotides: 2. The length of the CDR3 is 13 residues. Germline lookup yields CDR1 LGHDT and CDR2 YNNKEL (reference sequence). CDR3 sequence: CASSRTGGTEAFF. Written as DNA, the CDR3 is TGTGCCAGCAGTCGGACAGGGGGCACTGAAGCTTTCTTT.

V gene TRBV11-2 combines with J gene TRBJ1-5, with D tentatively TRBD1 (5 bases). V lost 5 bases and J lost 0, with 14 bases in between. From germline, CDR1 is SGHAT and CDR2 FQNNGV. The length of the CDR3 is 16 residues. DNA for the CDR3: TGTGCCAGCAGCCCAGGGATTTGGGATAGCAATCAGCCCCAGCATTTT. Its protein product is CASSPGIWDSNQPQHF.

The gene calls are TRBV7-2 and TRBJ2-1, with 9 bases fitting TRBD2. The V segment lost 5 bases and the J segment 5 bases; nucleotides outside the gene matches: 7. This CDR3 is 15 amino acids long. The germline gives CDR1 SGHTA, CDR2 FQGNSA. The CDR3 bases are TGTGCCAGCAGCCAGGCGGGGGGGCGGGACAATGAGCAGTTCTTC. This translates into CASSQAGGRDNEQFF.

The chain carries TRBV6-5 and TRBJ2-1; TRBD2 matches 11 bases. Trimming cost V 6 bases and J 3 bases; bases outside gene matches: 4. From germline, CDR1 is MNHEY and CDR2 SVGAGI. The CDR3 extends over 15 amino acids. CDR3 sequence: CASRSGTSGYNEQFF. The CDR3 DNA reads TGTGCCAGCAGATCCGGGACTAGCGGCTACAATGAGCAGTTCTTC.

The chain joins TRBV6-5 to TRBJ2-3, with 8 bases that match TRBD1. V shed 2 bases, J shed 7 bases, and the junction held 5 bases outside the gene matches. Germline values: CDR1 MNHEY, CDR2 SVGAGI. This CDR3 is 14 amino acids long. The CDR3 is CASSYGAGGYTQYF. The CDR3 nucleotides read TGTGCCAGCAGTTACGGTGCAGGGGGCTATACGCAGTATTTT.

This chain uses TRBV4-3 with TRBJ2-3; TRBD2 matches 12 bases. Germline CDR1 LGHNA, CDR2 YSLEER. CDR3 length: 16 amino acids. Germline trimming cut 1 base from V and 5 bases from J; bases unmatched to any gene: 4. The CDR3 region is CASSQGLAGVIDTQYF. CDR3 sequence (DNA): TGCGCCAGCAGCCAAGGACTAGCGGGAGTGATAGATACGCAGTATTTT.

V is TRBV5-8 and J is TRBJ1-5, with 7 bases fitting TRBD1. The CDR3 has 15 amino acids. The germline CDR1 and CDR2 sequences are SGHTS and YDEGEE. The V segment lost 3 bases and the J segment 6 bases; nucleotides outside the gene matches: 9. The CDR3 sequence: CASSSPTGSGQPQHF. Here the CDR3 DNA reads TGTGCCAGCAGCTCCCCGACAGGGAGTGGTCAGCCCCAGCATTTT.